Each of the 13 T cell receptor beta chains below was sequenced from the same sample in a study of cytotoxic CD8 clonotypes in ibrutinib-treated CLL. The method was immunoSEQ multiplex PCR; TCRdb's version includes in-frame clones alone and lacks a portion of them. The data hold about 160,000 clones, with over 65% observed a single time. The sequencing used PBMCs, collected after 12 months of ibrutinib treatment. Receptors were obtained from a human donor with chronic lymphocytic leukemia.

The chain joins TRBV29-1 to TRBJ2-3, with D hard to call. CDR1 SQVTM and CDR2 ANQGSEA come from the germline V gene. The CDR3 runs 13 residues. V lost 7 bases, J lost 1 base, and 12 bases lay in between. CDR3 amino acids: CSATKPGTDTQYF. DNA for the CDR3: TGCAGCGCCACCAAACCTGGCACAGATACGCAGTATTTT.

V usage is TRBV7-2 and J usage is TRBJ1-4; tentatively, D is TRBD1 (6 bases). This CDR3 has 15 residues. Germline V lookup: CDR1 SGHTA, CDR2 FQGNSA. Deletions cut 5 bases from V and 7 bases from J, with 17 bases between. Here the CDR3 reads CASSRLQGGGEKLFF. The CDR3 DNA reads TGTGCCAGCAGCCGGTTACAGGGCGGAGGTGAAAAACTGTTTTTT. Drawing the rest from reference TRBV7-2 and TRBJ1-4, the complete variable domain is GAGVSQSPSNKVTEKGKDVELRCDPISGHTALYWYRQSLGQGLEFLIYFQGNSAPDKSGLPSDRFSAERTGGSVSTLTIQRTQQEDSAVYLCASSRLQGGGEKLFFGSGTQLSVL.

Ten or more counts support this clone. The chain uses TRBV7-2 and TRBJ1-4, with D possibly matching TRBD1 (6 bases). The CDR3 loop spans 14 amino acids. With 5 bases removed from V and 6 bases from J, the gap between germline ends came to 13 bases. Germline V gene sequence: CDR1 SGHTA, CDR2 FQGNSA. CDR3 in DNA: TGTGCCAGCAGCCTGGACAGATCCTATGAAAAACTGTTTTTT. Translation gives CASSLDRSYEKLFF.

The rearrangement links TRBV7-2 to TRBJ1-6, with a weak D call TRBD1 (5 bases). Germline V gives CDR1 SGHTA, CDR2 FQGNSA. The CDR3 length is 17 residues. Between the trimmed V and J ends, which lost 6 bases and 1 base, there was a span of 16 bases. CDR3 nucleotide sequence: TGTGCCAGCAGGGCAACCGCAGGGTATTCCTATAATTCACCCCTCCACTTT. Protein sequence: CASRATAGYSYNSPLHF.

The V call is TRBV28, the J call TRBJ2-1; 7 nucleotides align to TRBD2. There are 15 residues in the CDR3. The junction had 4 bases not matched to a gene; V was cut back by 1 base and J by 4 bases. CDR1 MDHEN and CDR2 SYDVKM come from the germline V gene. CDR3 coding DNA: TGTGCCAGCAGTTTATCTGGAGCGGGGTACAATGAGCAGTTCTTC. Residues: CASSLSGAGYNEQFF.

The chain combines TRBV5-1 with TRBJ2-1; no reliable D call. Germline CDR1 and CDR2: SGHRS and YFSETQ. V dropped 4 bases and J dropped 6 bases, with 8 bases sitting between them. This CDR3 contains 12 residues. The CDR3 sequence: CASSQAPNEQFF. DNA of the CDR3: TGCGCCAGCAGCCAAGCTCCCAATGAGCAGTTCTTC.

This chain joins TRBV9 and TRBJ2-7; perhaps TRBD1 as D (5 bases). There are 15 residues in the CDR3. Germline CDR1 is SGDLS and CDR2 is YYNGEE. The V and J ends lost 0 bases and 6 bases respectively, with 16 bases between them. The CDR3 loop reads CASSVGPRGSAEQYF. CDR3 nucleotide sequence: TGTGCCAGCAGCGTAGGTCCTAGGGGAAGCGCCGAGCAGTACTTC.

This sequence joins TRBV4-2 and TRBJ1-1, with D hard to call. Germline CDR1 and CDR2: LGHNA and YNFKEQ. Trimming stripped 1 base from V and 4 bases from J, with 10 bases between. The CDR3 is made up of 14 amino acids. The CDR3 region is CASSQVGGSTEAFF. CDR3 DNA: TGTGCCAGCAGCCAAGTCGGTGGGAGCACTGAAGCTTTCTTT.

This clone was observed a handful of times. The V call is TRBV7-2, the J call TRBJ1-2; a weak D match, TRBD1 (5 bases). Germline-derived CDR1 and CDR2 are SGHTA and FQGNSA. Trimming took 1 base from V and 6 from J, leaving 9 bases between them. The CDR3 runs 13 residues. CDR3 DNA sequence: TGTGCCAGCAGCTTAGAGGCAGGGAATGGCTACACCTTC. The encoded protein is CASSLEAGNGYTF.

V gene TRBV4-2 combines with J gene TRBJ2-3; D remains unclear. The germline CDR1 and CDR2 sequences are LGHNA and YNFKEQ. This CDR3 has 14 residues. Trimming took 1 base from V and 0 from J, leaving 5 bases between them. The CDR3 DNA sequence: TGTGCCAGCAGCCAAGCGGCAAGCACAGATACGCAGTATTTT. Protein sequence: CASSQAASTDTQYF.

The chain is built from TRBV4-3 and TRBJ1-2; 8 bases align to TRBD1. The CDR3 consists of 19 residues. Trimming removed 4 bases from V and 5 bases from J; junction bases left unmatched: 21. Germline V gene data show CDR1 as LGHNA and CDR2 as YSLEER. CDR3 in DNA: TGCGCCAGCAGCCCCACCGTAGGACAGGGCAGACTGGGTCAATATGGCTACACCTTC. Translated: CASSPTVGQGRLGQYGYTF.

This chain uses TRBV5-4 with TRBJ1-5; 10 bases fit TRBD1. CDR1 and CDR2 (germline): SGHNT, YYREEE (reference sequence). V lost 2 bases and J lost 5; bases outside the gene matches: 1. The CDR3 consists of 14 residues. In DNA, the CDR3 is TGTGCCAGCAGCTTAGGGACAGGGGATCAGCCCCAGCATTTT. Residues: CASSLGTGDQPQHF. The whole variable domain, filled in from reference TRBV5-4 and TRBJ1-5, reads ETGVTQSPTHLIKTRGQQVTLRCSSQSGHNTVSWYQQALGQGPQFIFQYYREEENGRGNFPPRFSGLQFPNYSSELNVNALELDDSALYLCASSLGTGDQPQHFGDGTRLSIL.

This chain connects TRBV6-4 to TRBJ2-3; TRBD2 matches 11 bases. Trimming took 7 bases from V and 4 from J; bases not matched to a gene: 4. From germline, CDR1 is MRHNA and CDR2 SNTAGT. The CDR3 loop spans 14 amino acids. The CDR3 nucleotides are TGTGCCAGCAAGACTAGCGGGGACTCAGATACGCAGTATTTT. It codes for CASKTSGDSDTQYF.